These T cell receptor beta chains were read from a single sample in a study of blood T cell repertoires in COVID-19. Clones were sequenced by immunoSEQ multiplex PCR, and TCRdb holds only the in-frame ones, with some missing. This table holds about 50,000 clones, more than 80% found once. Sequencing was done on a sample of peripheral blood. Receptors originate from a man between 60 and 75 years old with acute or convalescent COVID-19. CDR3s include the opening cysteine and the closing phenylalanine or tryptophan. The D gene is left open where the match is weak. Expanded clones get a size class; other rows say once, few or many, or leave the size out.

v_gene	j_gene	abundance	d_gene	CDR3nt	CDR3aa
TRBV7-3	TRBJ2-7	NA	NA	TGTGCCAGCAGCTTTTGGACTACCTCCTACGAGCAGTACTTC	CASSFWTTSYEQYF
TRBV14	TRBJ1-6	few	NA	TGTGCCAGCAGCCAAGTTTCGGTATCACCCCTCCACTTT	CASSQVSVSPLHF
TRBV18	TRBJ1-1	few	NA	TGTGCCAGCTCACCTCTTTCAATGGCGGGCACTGAAGCTTTCTTT	CASSPLSMAGTEAFF
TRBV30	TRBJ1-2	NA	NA	TGTGCCTGGAGTGGGGGGCAGGGATACTATGGCTACACCTTC	CAWSGGQGYYGYTF
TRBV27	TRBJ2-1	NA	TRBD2	TGTGCCAGCAGTTTCTCCCGTTCTAGCGGGAACTACAATGAGCAGTTCTTC	CASSFSRSSGNYNEQFF
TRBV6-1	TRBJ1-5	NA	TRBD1	TGTGCCAGCAGTGAAGACAGGGGCCGGGGGCAGCCCCAGCATTTT	CASSEDRGRGQPQHF
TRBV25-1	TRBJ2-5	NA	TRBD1	TGTGCCAGCCACCAGACAGGGAACGGGGAGACCCAGTACTTC	CASHQTGNGETQYF
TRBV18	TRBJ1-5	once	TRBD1	TGTGCCAGCTCACCGGGACAGGTGCATCAGCCCCAGCATTTT	CASSPGQVHQPQHF
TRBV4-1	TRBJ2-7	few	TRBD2	TGCGCCAGCAGCCTGAGACTAGCTCTGGAGCAGTACTTC	CASSLRLALEQYF
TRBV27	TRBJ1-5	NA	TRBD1	TGTGCCAGCAGTCCACACAAAACGGGACAGAAGCGGTATAGCAATCAGCCCCAGCATTTT	CASSPHKTGQKRYSNQPQHF
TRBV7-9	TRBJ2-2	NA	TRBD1	TGTGCCAGCAGCCCGAACTCCGGGACAGGGGGCTCCGGGGAGCTGTTTTTT	CASSPNSGTGGSGELFF
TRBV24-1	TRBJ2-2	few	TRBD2	TGTGCCACCAGTAAGCTAGCGGGAGGGACCGGGGAGCTGTTTTTT	CATSKLAGGTGELFF
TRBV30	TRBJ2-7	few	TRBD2	TGTGCCTGGGCCCTAGGGACTAGTATCTACGAGCAGTACTTC	CAWALGTSIYEQYF
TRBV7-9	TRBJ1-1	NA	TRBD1	TGTGCCAGCAGCCCCTGGACAGGGAAGAACACTGAAGCTTTCTTT	CASSPWTGKNTEAFF
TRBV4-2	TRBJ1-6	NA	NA	TGTGCCAGCAGCCAAGCCCTGGGCGACAGCTATAATTCACCCCTCCACTTT	CASSQALGDSYNSPLHF
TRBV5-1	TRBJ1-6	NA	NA	TGCGCCAGCAGCTTGGGGGCGAGCTCCTATAATTCACCCCTCCACTTT	CASSLGASSYNSPLHF
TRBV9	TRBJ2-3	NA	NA	TGTGCCAGCAGCGAAGCGGGTTCCATAGATACGCAGTATTTT	CASSEAGSIDTQYF
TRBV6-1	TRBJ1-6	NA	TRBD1	TGTGCCAGCAGTGAAGCTGTCCCGGGACAGGGGCAGGGGGCACCCCTCCACTTT	CASSEAVPGQGQGAPLHF
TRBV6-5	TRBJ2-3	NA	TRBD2	TGTGCCAGCAGGGTGGGACTAGCTCCAGATACGCAGTATTTT	CASRVGLAPDTQYF